The clone carrying this TCR beta chain occurred many times. The CDR3 spans 13 residues. Deletions cut 8 bases from V and 4 bases from J, with 13 bases between. Germline assignment: CDR1 MNHEY and CDR2 SVGEGT. Time point indicated: newly diagnosed GD, antithyroid drugs for less than 3 months. From PBMCs, RNA was extracted and then used to make the TCR library. Enrollment of patients was through an endocrinology department in Xi'an, China. This specimen comes from a study of regulatory T cells in long-lasting Graves disease. Relying on iRepertoire HTBI primers and Arm-PCR of CDR3 regions, the team built TCR beta libraries. MiXCR, run by TCRdb on the multiplex PCR reads, gives a single entry per CDR3 protein. This sample yields about 470,000 distinct CDR3 sequences, of which about 15% are seen a single time; over 15% belongs to the top ten. These data were likewise used in another study, on T cells in Graves' hyperthyroidism and ophthalmopathy. That study adds: Every diagnosis used clinical symptoms, serum thyroxine and TRAb, thyroid ultrasound and orbital computed tomography.

The starting material was peripheral blood mononuclear cells (PBMCs), obtained at new diagnosis, from a patient treated with antithyroid drugs. The sequence derives from a young woman with Graves disease. This chain uses TRBV6-2 or TRBV6-3 with TRBJ2-3; tentative D call: TRBD1 (6 bases). The CDR3 sequence: CASSAGESDTQYF. CDR3 DNA sequence: TGTGCCAGCTCAGCAGGGGAGTCAGATACGCAGTATTTT.